The next 7 T cell receptor beta chains were all read from a single sample in a study of T cell responses to AZD1222 COVID-19 vaccine. Data came from immunoSEQ multiplex PCR; TCRdb stores just in-frame clones and leaves some out. Of approximately 73,000 clones listed, roughly 80% are singletons. Specimen: peripheral blood, collected on day 0 of AZD1222 vaccination. The origin of the receptors is an adult in good health.

This chain links TRBV7-9 with TRBJ2-7; D may correspond to TRBD1 or TRBD2 (5 bases each). Looked up from germline, CDR1 is SEHNR and CDR2 is FQNEAQ (reference sequence). The CDR3 length is 12 residues. V lost 7 bases and J 3 bases, leaving 10 bases between the germline ends. As DNA, the CDR3 is TGTGCCAGCACCTGGGGGATCTACGAGCAGTACTTC. Translation gives CASTWGIYEQYF.

This clone came up once. The chain recombines TRBV4-1 with TRBJ2-5; 10 positions agree with TRBD2. Germline CDR1 is MGHRA and CDR2 is YSYEKL. The CDR3 runs 15 residues. V lost 4 bases and J lost 0; bases outside the gene matches: 2. CDR3 DNA sequence: TGCGCCAGCAGCCGTGGACTAGCGGACCAAGAGACCCAGTACTTC. Protein: CASSRGLADQETQYF.

The rearrangement uses TRBV4-3 and TRBJ1-4; the match to TRBD1 covers 9 bases. Unmatched junction bases numbered 8, after V lost 0 bases and J lost 0 bases. CDR1 and CDR2 from the germline V gene are LGHNA and YSLEER. The CDR3 runs 19 residues. CDR3 bases: TGCGCCAGCAGCCAAGATGTAACAGGGGGCGCCTCAACTAATGAAAAACTGTTTTTT. Its protein product is CASSQDVTGGASTNEKLFF.

The DNA of the CDR3 is TGTGCCAGTAGTGCCTCGGGACAGGGCACTGAAGCTTTCTTT. This gives the protein CASSASGQGTEAFF. The chain is built from TRBV19 and TRBJ1-1, with 9 bases identical to TRBD1. With 5 bases clipped from V and 4 bases from J, the junction kept 5 bases outside the gene matches. The length of the CDR3 is 14 residues. Germline lookup yields CDR1 LNHDA and CDR2 SQIVND (reference sequence).

The chain has TRBV14 and TRBJ1-1; a weak D match, TRBD1 (6 bases). With 1 base removed from V and 1 base from J, the gap between germline ends came to 13 bases. CDR1 and CDR2 (germline): SGHDN, FVKESK. The CDR3 covers 16 residues. CDR3 DNA: TGTGCCAGCAGCCAAGCCCCCGGCAGGGGGAACACTGAAGCTTTCTTT. Amino acid sequence: CASSQAPGRGNTEAFF.

The rearrangement uses TRBV5-5 and TRBJ1-1; 7 nucleotides line up with TRBD1. The germline gives CDR1 SGHKS, CDR2 YYEKEE (reference sequence). V trimming: 7 bases; J trimming: 1 base; junction bases outside the gene matches: 13. CDR3 length: 16 residues. The CDR3 here is CASAPRDSAENTEAFF. For the CDR3, the DNA is TGTGCCAGCGCCCCGCGGGACAGCGCAGAGAACACTGAAGCTTTCTTT.

A few counts support this clone. The chain links TRBV10-2 to TRBJ1-2; D gene unclear. V was clipped by 3 bases and J by 0 bases, with 5 bases between them. This CDR3 has 13 amino acids. CDR1 is WSHSY, CDR2 SAAADI, per germline. This chain's CDR3 is CASSETANYGYTF. CDR3 DNA sequence: TGCGCCAGCAGTGAAACGGCTAACTATGGCTACACCTTC.